Sequencing of this TCR beta chain was carried out in a study of T cell responses to AZD1222 COVID-19 vaccine. General study points: Most donors were white British and more were female, and clonal diversity was possibly underestimated. Rises in breadth and depth of Spike-specific TCRs came after two AZD1222 doses.

TCRdb keeps only in-frame clones here, not all; method: immunoSEQ multiplex PCR. The sample comprises fewer than 200,000 clones, roughly 88% of which are singletons, and about 0.49% rests with the top ten. For this clone: The antigen remains undetermined.

The CDR3 has 11 residues. Trimming took 6 bases from V and 5 from J, leaving 8 bases between them. The chain joins TRBV12-3 or TRBV12-4 to TRBJ2-7; D is tentatively TRBD1 or TRBD2 (5 bases each). The source material was peripheral blood, sampled on day 0 of AZD1222 vaccination. The source is an adult in good health. CDR3 region: CASSRDHEQYF. The CDR3 bases are TGTGCCAGCAGCCGGGACCACGAGCAGTACTTC.